These 32 T cell receptor beta chains share one sample of origin, sequenced in a study of cytomegalovirus exposure and HLA in healthy donors. The PCR ran on 60 Vbeta and 13 Jbeta primers. The protocol was immunoSEQ multiplex PCR, while the TCRdb copy is restricted to in-frame clones and leaves out a portion. This table has 65,000 to 75,000 clones, 55% to 80% appearing once. The sample was PBMCs. The receptors shown here come from a woman in her thirties in good health and CMV-seronegative.

This clone was observed a few times. This chain uses TRBV28 with TRBJ1-6; 9 bases fit TRBD1. Trimming took 4 bases from V and 7 from J; bases not matched to a gene: 11. This CDR3 has 17 amino acids. In germline, CDR1 is MDHEN, CDR2 SYDVKM. The CDR3 DNA is TGTGCCAGCAGTTCGATCACAGGGGGCGGTGAAAATTCACCCCTCCACTTT. Amino acid sequence: CASSSITGGGENSPLHF.

As concerns this clone: Different DNA sequences within this sample yield the same CDR3. The V call is TRBV5-1, the J call TRBJ2-1, with 10 bases matching TRBD2. J gave up 8 bases and V 0 bases, and 5 bases lay outside the gene matches. Germline V gene sequence: CDR1 SGHRS, CDR2 YFSETQ. The CDR3 loop spans 15 amino acids. The CDR3 here is CASSLALAGVDEQFF. The DNA for the CDR3 is TGCGCCAGCAGCTTGGCCCTAGCGGGGGTGGATGAGCAGTTCTTC.

This clone is a singleton in its sample. This chain connects TRBV5-8 to TRBJ1-1; D not certain. Trimming left V 1 base short and J 1 base short, with 8 bases between. The germline V gene encodes CDR1 SGHTS and CDR2 YDEGEE. The CDR3 covers 14 residues. This chain's CDR3 is CASSLPRGNTEAFF. CDR3 nucleotides: TGTGCCAGCAGCTTGCCCCGGGGGAACACTGAAGCTTTCTTT. Complete variable domain (other parts from reference TRBV5-8 and TRBJ1-1): EAGVTQSPTHLIKTRGQQATLRCSPISGHTSVYWYQQALGLGLQFLLWYDEGEERNRGNFPPRFSGRQFPNYSSELNVNALELEDSALYLCASSLPRGNTEAFFGQGTRLTVV.

This clone has only one observation. The chain joins TRBV6-1 to TRBJ2-1; 10 bases fit TRBD2. V lost 7 bases and J lost 7; bases outside the gene matches: 7. This CDR3 spans 14 amino acids. CDR1 and CDR2 from the germline V gene are MNHNS and SASEGT. CDR3: CASNKRGGRNEQFF. The CDR3, as DNA: TGTGCCAGCAATAAGCGGGGGGGACGAAATGAGCAGTTCTTC.

The rearrangement joins TRBV7-8 to TRBJ1-5, with 7 bases identical to TRBD1. The CDR3 totals 15 residues. Germline CDR1 and CDR2: SGHVS and FQNEAQ. V was pared by 2 bases and J by 5 bases, with 6 bases of the junction left unmatched. CDR3 amino acids: CASSLYGTGDQPQHF. In nucleotides, the CDR3 is TGTGCCAGCAGCTTATATGGTACAGGGGATCAGCCCCAGCATTTT.

In this sample, this clone turned up a few times. This rearrangement joins TRBV10-3 to TRBJ2-1; D is possibly TRBD2 (6 bases). Germline loops: CDR1 ENHRY, CDR2 SYGVKD. CDR3 length: 16 amino acids. With 7 bases removed from V and 1 base from J, the gap between germline ends came to 17 bases. As DNA, the CDR3 is TGTGCCATCACGGATTCCAACGGAGGGTCCTACAATGAGCAGTTCTTC. Protein sequence: CAITDSNGGSYNEQFF.

The genes are TRBV20-1 and TRBJ2-1; D gene uncertain. The germline V gene encodes CDR1 DFQATT and CDR2 SNEGSKA (reference sequence). The CDR3 covers 11 residues. V was pared by 1 base and J by 9 bases, with 7 bases between. The CDR3 DNA reads as TGCAGTGCTAGAGGGCTCAGTGAGCAGTTCTTC. Protein sequence: CSARGLSEQFF.

The V call is TRBV12-1, the J call TRBJ2-3; the D segment call TRBD1 is taken from the table without a DNA check. TRBV12-1 is listed as a pseudogene. The CDR3 is made up of 16 amino acids. In DNA form, the CDR3 reads TGTGCCAGCAGCCACCGACAGGGCCTAAGCACAGATACGCAGTATTTT. This gives the protein CASSHRQGLSTDTQYF.

This clone was seen a handful of times. The V and J genes are TRBV6-5 and TRBJ2-5; D is perhaps TRBD1 (7 bases). Germline V gene lookup returns CDR1 MNHEY and CDR2 SVGAGI. Trimming left V 5 bases short and J 4 bases short, with 17 bases between. The CDR3 loop spans 15 amino acids. The CDR3 loop reads CASSVGGGIGETQYF. The CDR3 DNA reads as TGTGCCAGCAGTGTAGGAGGGGGCATAGGAGAGACCCAGTACTTC.

This chain links TRBV7-9 with TRBJ2-7, with 9 nucleotides matching TRBD1. The CDR3 spans 16 residues. Losses at the gene ends were 5 bases for V and 2 bases for J; bases not matched to a gene: 10. The germline V gene encodes CDR1 SEHNR and CDR2 FQNEAQ (reference sequence). The CDR3 is CASSPGSGTGTYEQYF. CDR3 bases: TGTGCCAGCAGCCCGGGATCCGGGACAGGGACCTACGAGCAGTACTTC.

As regards this clone: One end of the junction fails to match germline, which may point to a read error. The sample holds other DNA sequences that translate to the same CDR3. V gene TRBV10-3 combines with J gene TRBJ2-3; 12 bases fit TRBD2. The CDR3 length is 16 residues. CDR1 ENHRY and CDR2 SYGVKD come from the germline V gene. The DNA of the CDR3 is TGTGCCATCAGCTTCCGACTAGCGGGGGAGGCAGATACACAGTATTTT. Its protein product is CAISFRLAGEADTQYF.

The CDR3 is CASTEDRETTNEKLFF. CDR3 nucleotide sequence: TGCGCCAGCACCGAAGACAGGGAGACAACTAATGAAAAACTGTTTTTT. V and J are TRBV10-2 and TRBJ1-4; 7 bases are shared with TRBD1. Trimming removed 7 bases from V and 0 bases from J; junction bases left unmatched: 8. This CDR3 region has 16 residues. Germline loops: CDR1 WSHSY, CDR2 SAAADI.

The J gene is TRBJ1-2, the V gene TRBV4-1; D perhaps matches TRBD1 (6 bases). Trimming left V 0 bases short and J 8 bases short, with 13 bases between. Germline values: CDR1 MGHRA, CDR2 YSYEKL. The CDR3 totals 14 residues. DNA for the CDR3: TGCGCCAGCAGCCAAGATCGGACAGCGGGGGGCTACACCTTC. It specifies CASSQDRTAGGYTF.

V and J are TRBV19 and TRBJ1-5, with a tentative D call TRBD1 (5 bases). This CDR3 contains 18 residues. Trimming removed 2 bases at V and 2 bases at J, with 19 bases between. Germline CDR1 and CDR2: LNHDA and SQIVND (reference sequence). CDR3 sequence reads: CASSIRKGEAGRNQPQHF. For the CDR3, the DNA is TGTGCCAGTAGTATAAGAAAAGGGGAGGCAGGCCGCAATCAGCCCCAGCATTTT.

There are a few counts of this clone. This chain joins TRBV6-1 and TRBJ1-1; TRBD1 agrees at 7 bases. CDR1 is MNHNS, CDR2 SASEGT, per germline. V trimming: 1 base; J trimming: 10 bases; junction bases outside the gene matches: 6. This CDR3 is 13 amino acids long. CDR3 sequence (DNA): TGTGCCAGCAGTGAAGTAAGGGGGCTTCGAGCTTTCTTT. It codes for CASSEVRGLRAFF.

The rearrangement uses TRBV6-5 and TRBJ1-1, with TRBD1 matching over 11 bases. V lost 6 bases, J lost 6 bases, and 3 bases stayed unmatched. The CDR3 is 13 amino acids. The germline CDR1 and CDR2 sequences are MNHEY and SVGAGI. The CDR3 nucleotides read TGTGCCAGCAGAGGACAGGGGGCCTCTGAAGCTTTCTTT. Protein: CASRGQGASEAFF.

V is TRBV18 and J is TRBJ1-1; 9 bases are shared with TRBD1. J gave up 4 bases and V 3 bases, and 3 bases lay outside the gene matches. CDR3 size: 14 residues. Germline assignment: CDR1 KGHSH and CDR2 LQKENI. This CDR3 reads CASSPGQGGTEAFF. The CDR3 DNA follows: TGTGCCAGCTCACCGGGACAGGGAGGCACTGAAGCTTTCTTT.

The chain combines TRBV7-2 with TRBJ2-7, with 9 bases lining up with TRBD2. CDR1 is SGHTA and CDR2 is FQGNSA in the germline V gene. V was clipped by 1 base and J by 2 bases; unmatched bases: 12. This CDR3 is 18 amino acids long. The DNA of the CDR3 is TGTGCCAGCAGCTTAGGAGCGGGGGGCTGGTCTATCGCCTACGAGCAGTACTTC. This sequence encodes CASSLGAGGWSIAYEQYF.

The CDR3 sequence is CASSPRGYFNTEAFF. In nucleotides, the CDR3 is TGTGCCAGCAGCCCAAGGGGCTACTTTAACACTGAAGCTTTCTTT. The chain uses TRBV5-8 and TRBJ1-1; D possibly corresponds to TRBD1 (5 bases). This CDR3 comprises 15 residues. Germline CDR1 SGHTS, CDR2 YDEGEE. Trimming removed 4 bases from V and 2 bases from J, with 15 bases in between. The complete variable domain, with remaining parts taken from reference TRBV5-8 and TRBJ1-1, reads EAGVTQSPTHLIKTRGQQATLRCSPISGHTSVYWYQQALGLGLQFLLWYDEGEERNRGNFPPRFSGRQFPNYSSELNVNALELEDSALYLCASSPRGYFNTEAFFGQGTRLTVV.

The CDR3 loop is CAWSPRQGGEQYF. The CDR3 nucleotides are TGTGCCTGGAGTCCACGACAGGGAGGCGAGCAGTACTTC. V gene TRBV30 combines with J gene TRBJ2-7, with TRBD1 as a possible D gene (7 bases). V was pared by 2 bases and J by 6 bases, with 14 bases between. The CDR3 contains 13 residues. Per germline, CDR1 GTSNPN and CDR2 SVGIG (reference sequence). The entire variable domain, with the rest obtained from reference TRBV30 and TRBJ2-7, is as follows: SQTIHQWPATLVQPVGSPLSLECTVEGTSNPNLYWYRQAAGRGLQLLFYSVGIGQISSEVPQNLSASRPQDRQFILSSKKLLLSDSGFYLCAWSPRQGGEQYFGPGTRLTVT.

The rearrangement uses TRBV6-5 and TRBJ1-3, with unresolved D. The V gene's germline CDR1 is MNHEY and CDR2 SVGAGI. The CDR3 extends over 15 amino acids. V lost 5 bases, J lost 0 bases, and 11 bases lay in between. Here the CDR3 DNA reads TGTGCCAGCAGTACCTCAGGTCCCTCTGGAAACACCATATATTTT. Its translation is CASSTSGPSGNTIYF.

This clone came up once. The gene calls are TRBV5-4 and TRBJ2-3, with D perhaps TRBD1 (6 bases). The CDR3 length is 13 residues. Germline assignment: CDR1 SGHNT and CDR2 YYREEE (reference sequence). The V gene lost 2 bases and the J gene lost 3 bases, with 7 bases spanning the gap. The CDR3 region is CASSFRGTDTQYF. CDR3 sequence (DNA): TGTGCCAGCAGCTTTAGGGGGACAGATACGCAGTATTTT. The full variable domain, in which reference TRBV5-4 and TRBJ2-3 provide the parts outside the CDR3, is ETGVTQSPTHLIKTRGQQVTLRCSSQSGHNTVSWYQQALGQGPQFIFQYYREEENGRGNFPPRFSGLQFPNYSSELNVNALELDDSALYLCASSFRGTDTQYFGPGTRLTVL.

The rearrangement uses TRBV6-1 and TRBJ2-7; the match to TRBD1 covers 9 bases. Germline V gene lookup returns CDR1 MNHNS and CDR2 SASEGT. The trim removed 5 bases at V and 5 bases at J, leaving 4 bases unmatched. This CDR3 has 13 amino acids. CDR3 sequence reads: CASSRDRANEQYF. CDR3 nucleotides: TGTGCCAGCAGTCGGGACAGGGCCAACGAGCAGTACTTC.

The chain carries TRBV5-5 and TRBJ1-3; D is unclear. Germline values: CDR1 SGHKS, CDR2 YYEKEE (reference sequence). This CDR3 is built from 17 residues. Trimming took 0 bases from V and 0 from J, leaving 13 bases between them. The CDR3 here is CASSLVRGSFSGNTIYF. In DNA form, the CDR3 reads TGTGCCAGCAGCTTGGTTCGCGGATCCTTCTCTGGAAACACCATATATTTT. Full variable domain (outside the CDR3, taken from reference TRBV5-5 and TRBJ1-3): DAGVTQSPTHLIKTRGQQVTLRCSPISGHKSVSWYQQVLGQGPQFIFQYYEKEERGRGNFPDRFSARQFPNYSSELNVNALLLGDSALYLCASSLVRGSFSGNTIYFGEGSWLTVV.

This clone was counted a few times. This chain uses TRBV10-2 with TRBJ1-1; 7 positions agree with TRBD1. This CDR3 has 12 residues. V trimming: 6 bases; J trimming: 11 bases; junction bases outside the gene matches: 9. The germline gives CDR1 WSHSY, CDR2 SAAADI. The CDR3 region has the DNA TGCGCCAGCAGAGACTACAGGGGAGTCGCTTTCTTT. Residues: CASRDYRGVAFF.

The V gene is TRBV10-3, the J gene TRBJ2-5, with TRBD2 matching over 13 bases. V lost 6 bases, J lost 2 bases, and 9 bases stayed unmatched. The CDR3 covers 17 residues. In germline, CDR1 is ENHRY, CDR2 SYGVKD. The CDR3 region is CAIRPGRGLAGQETQYF. The CDR3 coding sequence is TGTGCCATCAGACCTGGGAGGGGACTAGCGGGGCAAGAGACCCAGTACTTC.

The chain links TRBV5-6 to TRBJ2-1; D remains ambiguous. The CDR3 extends over 15 amino acids. Trimming took 1 base from V and 0 from J, leaving 8 bases between them. The germline V gene encodes CDR1 SGHDT and CDR2 YYEEEE. Written as DNA, the CDR3 is TGTGCCAGCAGCTTGTTGTCAGGCTCCTACAATGAGCAGTTCTTC. It yields the protein CASSLLSGSYNEQFF. The complete variable domain, with remaining parts taken from reference TRBV5-6 and TRBJ2-1, reads DAGVTQSPTHLIKTRGQQVTLRCSPKSGHDTVSWYQQALGQGPQFIFQYYEEEERQRGNFPDRFSGHQFPNYSSELNVNALLLGDSALYLCASSLLSGSYNEQFFGPGTRLTVL.

The chain has TRBV18 and TRBJ2-1; TRBD1 might be the D (6 bases). Germline values: CDR1 KGHSH, CDR2 LQKENI. This CDR3 is 16 amino acids long. With 6 bases removed from V and 0 bases from J, the gap between germline ends came to 15 bases. The CDR3 DNA is TGTGCCAGCTCCCTAAACAGGGAGATCTCCTACAATGAGCAGTTCTTC. It specifies CASSLNREISYNEQFF. Supplemented by reference TRBV18 and TRBJ2-1, the full variable domain reads NAGVMQNPRHLVRRRGQEARLRCSPMKGHSHVYWYRQLPEEGLKFMVYLQKENIIDESGMPKERFSAEFPKEGPSILRIQQVVRGDSAAYFCASSLNREISYNEQFFGPGTRLTVL.

By share of the sample, this clone is medium-sized. As DNA, the CDR3 is TGTGCCAGCCTGACAGGGGGCAACACTGAAGCTTTCTTT. It encodes CASLTGGNTEAFF. The chain carries TRBV19 and TRBJ1-1; 10 bases fit TRBD1. The CDR3 is 13 amino acids. The germline V gene encodes CDR1 LNHDA and CDR2 SQIVND (reference sequence). The trim removed 9 bases at V and 2 bases at J, leaving 3 bases unmatched.

This clone has just a few counts. Other DNA sequences in this sample translate to the same CDR3. This chain uses TRBV9 with TRBJ2-1; the match to TRBD1 covers 7 bases. J gave up 3 bases and V 4 bases, and 7 bases lay outside the gene matches. The V gene's germline CDR1 is SGDLS and CDR2 YYNGEE. CDR3 length: 15 residues. The CDR3 region has the DNA TGTGCCAGCAGCCCCCGACAGGGAAACTACAATGAGCAGTTCTTC. Protein product: CASSPRQGNYNEQFF.

The rearrangement uses TRBV9 and TRBJ2-1; 8 nucleotides align to TRBD1. The CDR3 totals 15 residues. Trimming cost V 3 bases and J 1 base; bases outside gene matches: 3. Germline lookup yields CDR1 SGDLS and CDR2 YYNGEE. The CDR3 loop reads CASSATGESYNEQFF. The CDR3 DNA follows: TGTGCCAGCAGCGCGACAGGGGAATCCTACAATGAGCAGTTCTTC.

The J gene is TRBJ1-6, the V gene TRBV12-1; the DNA was not compared with TRBD1, the D call given in the table. TRBV12-1 is shown as a pseudogene. The CDR3 sequence is 15 residues long. CDR3 nucleotides: TGTGCCAGCAGCTTACAGAGCTCCTATAATTCACCCCTCCACTTT. This codes for CASSLQSSYNSPLHF.